This T cell receptor (beta chain) was captured in a study of T cell changes during pregnancy in multiple sclerosis. Profiled with immunoSEQ multiplex PCR; TCRdb holds only in-frame clones, not every one. The data show more than 85,000 clones, 93% seen once. J gave up 11 bases and V 6 bases, and 8 bases lay outside the gene matches. Germline V gives CDR1 MNHEY, CDR2 SMNVEV (reference sequence). This CDR3 is 12 amino acids long. Sample: peripheral blood, taken in the third trimester of pregnancy. This chain uses TRBV27 with TRBJ2-3; TRBD1 matches at 7 bases. The sequence was obtained from a female donor in good health, enrolled as a control in a pregnancy study. CDR3 sequence reads: CASSPGTAMQYF. Written as DNA, the CDR3 is TGTGCCAGCAGCCCAGGGACAGCCATGCAGTATTTT.